Listed here is a single T cell receptor beta chain. Its antigen is unidentified. These data belong to a study of shared clonotypes between healthy human individuals. Notes on the study in general: Sampling covered nothing but blood. Tissue TCR repertoires likely differ from those found in blood. For naive CD4 cells, roughly 5% of clonotypes were shared across a handful of donors.

CD45RO-negative CD8 cells positively selected for CCR7 made up the naive population, which excluded terminally differentiated effector memory CD45RA+ cells. Original methodology: Filtering was not the same, since immunoSEQ gave junction-only sequences without quality scores. TCRdb keeps only in-frame clones here, not all; method: immunoSEQ multiplex PCR. V and J calls and clone size come straight from that table; D and trimming were deduced from the DNA. Of roughly 850,000 clones detected, roughly 96% appear once; the ten largest clones hold under 0.3%. Germline V gene sequence: CDR1 SGHAT, CDR2 FQNNGV. Trimming took 2 bases from V and 8 from J; bases not matched to a gene: 5. The CDR3 covers 13 residues.

Sequencing used naive CD8+ T cells sorted from blood. This chain joins TRBV11-2 and TRBJ1-2, with 7 bases aligning to TRBD1. The clonotype comes from a man aged 25-40 years in good health. The CDR3 DNA sequence: TGTGCCAGCAGCTTACCAACAGGGGAGGGCTACACCTTC. It specifies CASSLPTGEGYTF. Based on the CDR3 plus reference TRBV11-2 and TRBJ1-2, the full variable domain is EAGVAQSPRYKIIEKRQSVAFWCNPISGHATLYWYQQILGQGPKLLIQFQNNGVVDDSQLPKDRFSAERLKGVDSTLKIQPAKLEDSAVYLCASSLPTGEGYTFGSGTRLTVV.